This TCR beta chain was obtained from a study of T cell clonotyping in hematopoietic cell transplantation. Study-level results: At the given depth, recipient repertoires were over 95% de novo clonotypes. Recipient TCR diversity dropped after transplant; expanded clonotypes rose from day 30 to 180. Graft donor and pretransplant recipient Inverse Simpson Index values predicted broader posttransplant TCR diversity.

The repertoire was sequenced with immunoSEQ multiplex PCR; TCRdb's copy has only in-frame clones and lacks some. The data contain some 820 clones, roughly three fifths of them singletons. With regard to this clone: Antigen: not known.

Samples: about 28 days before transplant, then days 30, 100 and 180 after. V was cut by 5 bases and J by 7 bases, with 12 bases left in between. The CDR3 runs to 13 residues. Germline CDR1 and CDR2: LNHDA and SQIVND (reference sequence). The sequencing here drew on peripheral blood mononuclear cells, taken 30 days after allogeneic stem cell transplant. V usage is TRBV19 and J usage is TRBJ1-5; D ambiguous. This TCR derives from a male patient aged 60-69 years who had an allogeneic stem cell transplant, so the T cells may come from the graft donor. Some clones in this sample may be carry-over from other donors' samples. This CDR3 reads CASSLGIGQPQHF. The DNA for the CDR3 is TGTGCCAGTAGTTTGGGGATCGGGCAGCCCCAGCATTTT.